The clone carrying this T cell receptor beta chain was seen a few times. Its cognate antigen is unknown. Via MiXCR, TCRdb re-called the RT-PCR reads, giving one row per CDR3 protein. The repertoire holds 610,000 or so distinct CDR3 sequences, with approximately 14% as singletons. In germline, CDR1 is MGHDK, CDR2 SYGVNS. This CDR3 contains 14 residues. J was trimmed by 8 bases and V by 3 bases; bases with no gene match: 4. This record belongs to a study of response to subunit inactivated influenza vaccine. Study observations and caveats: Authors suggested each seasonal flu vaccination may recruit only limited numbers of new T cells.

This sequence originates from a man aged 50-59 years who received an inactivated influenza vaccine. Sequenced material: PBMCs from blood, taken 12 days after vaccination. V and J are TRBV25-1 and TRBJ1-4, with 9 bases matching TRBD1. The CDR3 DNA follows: TGTGCCAGCAGTGAGGACAGGGGTGGGGAAAAACTGTTTTTT. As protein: CASSEDRGGEKLFF.